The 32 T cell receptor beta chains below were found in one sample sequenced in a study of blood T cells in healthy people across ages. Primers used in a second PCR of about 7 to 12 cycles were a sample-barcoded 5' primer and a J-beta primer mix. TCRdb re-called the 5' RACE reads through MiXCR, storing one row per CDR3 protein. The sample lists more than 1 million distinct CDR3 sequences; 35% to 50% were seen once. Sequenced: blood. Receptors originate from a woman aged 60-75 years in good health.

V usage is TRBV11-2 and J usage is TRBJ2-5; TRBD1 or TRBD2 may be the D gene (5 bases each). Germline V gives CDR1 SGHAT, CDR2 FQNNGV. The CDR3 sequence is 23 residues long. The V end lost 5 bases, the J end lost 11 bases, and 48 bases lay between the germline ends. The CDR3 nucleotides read TGTGCCAGCAGCCTAGTGTCCGCGATTAGGGACCAATATGTCGATGCCACCTACAATGAGCAGTACTTC. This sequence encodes CASSLVSAIRDQYVDATYNEQYF.

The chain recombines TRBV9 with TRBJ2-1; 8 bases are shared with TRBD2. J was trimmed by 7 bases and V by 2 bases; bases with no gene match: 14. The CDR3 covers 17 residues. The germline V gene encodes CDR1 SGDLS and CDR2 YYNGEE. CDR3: CASSVGGGAGVGNEQFF. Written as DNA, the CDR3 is TGTGCCAGCAGCGTTGGTGGTGGAGCGGGAGTTGGGAATGAGCAGTTCTTC.

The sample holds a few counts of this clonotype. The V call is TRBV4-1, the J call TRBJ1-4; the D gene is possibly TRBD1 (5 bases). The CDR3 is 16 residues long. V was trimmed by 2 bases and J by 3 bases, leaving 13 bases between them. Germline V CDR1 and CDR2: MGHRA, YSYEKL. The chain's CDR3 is CASSQLGLQANEKLFF. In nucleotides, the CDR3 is TGCGCCAGCAGCCAATTGGGGCTTCAAGCTAATGAAAAACTGTTTTTT.

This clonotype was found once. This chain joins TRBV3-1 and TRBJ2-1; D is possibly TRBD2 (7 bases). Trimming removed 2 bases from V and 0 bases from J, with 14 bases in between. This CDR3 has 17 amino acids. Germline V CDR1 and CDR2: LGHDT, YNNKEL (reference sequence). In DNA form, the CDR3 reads TGTGCCAGCAGCCAAACTAGGGGGGGATTCTCCTACAATGAGCAGTTCTTC. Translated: CASSQTRGGFSYNEQFF.

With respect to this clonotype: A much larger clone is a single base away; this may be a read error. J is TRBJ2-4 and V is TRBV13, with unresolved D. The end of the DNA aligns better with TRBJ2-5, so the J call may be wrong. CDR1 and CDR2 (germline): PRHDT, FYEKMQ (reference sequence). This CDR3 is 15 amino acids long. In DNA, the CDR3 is TGTGCCAGCAGCTTAGGGGGCCAGAATCAAGAGACCCAGTACTTC. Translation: CASSLGGQNQETQYF.

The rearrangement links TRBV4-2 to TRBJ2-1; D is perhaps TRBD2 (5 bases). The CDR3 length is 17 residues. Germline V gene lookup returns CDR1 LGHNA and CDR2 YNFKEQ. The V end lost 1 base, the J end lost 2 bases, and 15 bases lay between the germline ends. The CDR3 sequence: CASSQVVGGPTYNEQFF. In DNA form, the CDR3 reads TGTGCCAGCAGCCAAGTCGTGGGCGGGCCTACCTACAATGAGCAGTTCTTC.

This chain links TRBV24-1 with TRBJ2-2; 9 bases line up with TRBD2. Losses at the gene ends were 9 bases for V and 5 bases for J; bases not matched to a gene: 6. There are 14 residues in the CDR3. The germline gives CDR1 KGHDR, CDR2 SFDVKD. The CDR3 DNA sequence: TGTGCCACCGGCGGGAGGGCAGAAACCGGGGAGCTGTTTTTT. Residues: CATGGRAETGELFF.

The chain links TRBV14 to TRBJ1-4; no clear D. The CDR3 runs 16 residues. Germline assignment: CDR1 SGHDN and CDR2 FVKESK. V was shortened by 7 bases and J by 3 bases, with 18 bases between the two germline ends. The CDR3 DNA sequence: TGTGCCAGCACCCTGCAAACGGTTTTTGCTAATGAAAAACTGTTTTTT. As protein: CASTLQTVFANEKLFF.

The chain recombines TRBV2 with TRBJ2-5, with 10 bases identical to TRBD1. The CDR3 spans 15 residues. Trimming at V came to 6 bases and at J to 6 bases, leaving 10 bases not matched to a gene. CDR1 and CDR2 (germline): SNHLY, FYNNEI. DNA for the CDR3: TGTGCCAGCAGAGGACCGGGACAGGGGATAAAGACCCAGTACTTC. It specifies CASRGPGQGIKTQYF.

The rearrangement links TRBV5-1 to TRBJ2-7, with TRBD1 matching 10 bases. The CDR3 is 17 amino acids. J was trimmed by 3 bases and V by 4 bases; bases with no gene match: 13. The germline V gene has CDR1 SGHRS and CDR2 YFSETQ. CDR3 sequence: CASSPPLRDRGIYEQYF. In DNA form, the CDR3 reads TGCGCCAGCAGCCCCCCGTTAAGGGACAGGGGAATCTACGAGCAGTACTTC.

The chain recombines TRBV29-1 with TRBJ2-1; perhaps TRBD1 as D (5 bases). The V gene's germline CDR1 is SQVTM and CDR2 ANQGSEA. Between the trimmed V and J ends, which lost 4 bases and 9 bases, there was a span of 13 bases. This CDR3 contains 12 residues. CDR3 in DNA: TGCAGCGTTGTCCAGGGTATTAGTGAGCAGTTCTTC. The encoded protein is CSVVQGISEQFF.

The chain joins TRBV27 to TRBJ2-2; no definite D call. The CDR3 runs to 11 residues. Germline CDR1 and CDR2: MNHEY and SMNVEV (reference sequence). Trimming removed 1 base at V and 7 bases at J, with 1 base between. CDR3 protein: CASSLYGELFF. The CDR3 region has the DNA TGTGCCAGCAGTTTATACGGGGAGCTGTTTTTT.

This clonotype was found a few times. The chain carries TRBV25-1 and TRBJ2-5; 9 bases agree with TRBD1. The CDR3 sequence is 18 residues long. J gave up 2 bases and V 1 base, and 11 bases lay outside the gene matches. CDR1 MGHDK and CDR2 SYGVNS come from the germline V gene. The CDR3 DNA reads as TGTGCCAGCAGTGAATTTCCGGGACAGGGATGGGGTCAAGAGACCCAGTACTTC. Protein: CASSEFPGQGWGQETQYF. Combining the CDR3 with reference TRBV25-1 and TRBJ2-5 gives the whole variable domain EADIYQTPRYLVIGTGKKITLECSQTMGHDKMYWYQQDPGMELHLIHYSYGVNSTEKGDLSSESTVSRIRTEHFPLTLESARPSHTSQYLCASSEFPGQGWGQETQYFGPGTRLLVL.

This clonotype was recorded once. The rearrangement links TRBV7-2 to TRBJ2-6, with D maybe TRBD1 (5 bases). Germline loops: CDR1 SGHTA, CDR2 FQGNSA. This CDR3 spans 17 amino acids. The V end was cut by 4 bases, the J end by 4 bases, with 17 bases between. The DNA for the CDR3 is TGTGCCAGCAGCTCCAGCCCTACAGGTTGGGGGGCCAACGTCCTGACTTTC. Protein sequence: CASSSSPTGWGANVLTF.

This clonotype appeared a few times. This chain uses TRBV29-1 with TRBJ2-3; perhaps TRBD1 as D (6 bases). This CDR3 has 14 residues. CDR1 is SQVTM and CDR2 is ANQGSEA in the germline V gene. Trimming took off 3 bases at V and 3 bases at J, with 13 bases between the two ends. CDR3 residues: CSVELGALTDTQYF. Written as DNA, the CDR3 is TGCAGCGTTGAGCTGGGGGCGTTGACAGATACGCAGTATTTT.

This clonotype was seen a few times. CDR3 bases: TGTGCCAGGGCCGCGGGGGAGGGCTACGAGCAGTACTTC. This sequence encodes CARAAGEGYEQYF. This chain links TRBV6-1 with TRBJ2-7; 7 nucleotides match TRBD2. The CDR3 contains 13 residues. Losses at the gene ends were 9 bases for V and 3 bases for J; bases not matched to a gene: 8. Germline V CDR1 and CDR2: MNHNS, SASEGT.

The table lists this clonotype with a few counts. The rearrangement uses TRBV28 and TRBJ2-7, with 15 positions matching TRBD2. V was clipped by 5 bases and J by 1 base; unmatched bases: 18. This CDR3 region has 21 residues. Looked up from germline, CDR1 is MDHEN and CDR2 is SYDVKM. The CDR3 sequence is CASSTRGTSGRSSYFSYEQYF. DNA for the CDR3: TGTGCCAGCAGTACACGAGGGACTAGCGGGAGGTCCTCCTACTTTTCCTACGAGCAGTACTTC.

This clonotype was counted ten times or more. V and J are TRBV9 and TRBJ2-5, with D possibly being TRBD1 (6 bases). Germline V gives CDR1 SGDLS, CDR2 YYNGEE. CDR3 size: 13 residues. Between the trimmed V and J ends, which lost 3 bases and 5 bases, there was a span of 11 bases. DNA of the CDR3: TGTGCCAGCAGCGCTGGGACAATGGAGACCCAGTACTTC. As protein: CASSAGTMETQYF.

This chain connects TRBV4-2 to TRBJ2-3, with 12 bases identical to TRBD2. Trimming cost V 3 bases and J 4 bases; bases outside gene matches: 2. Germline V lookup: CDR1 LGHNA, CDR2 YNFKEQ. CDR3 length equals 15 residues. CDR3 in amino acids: CASSQTSGRPDTQYF. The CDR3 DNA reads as TGTGCCAGCAGCCAGACTAGCGGGAGACCAGATACGCAGTATTTT.

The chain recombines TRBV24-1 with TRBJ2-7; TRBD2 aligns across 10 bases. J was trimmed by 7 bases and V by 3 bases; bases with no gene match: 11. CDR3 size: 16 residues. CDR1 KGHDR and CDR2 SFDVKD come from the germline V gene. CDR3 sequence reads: CATSDPGLAPYNEQYF. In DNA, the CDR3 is TGTGCCACCAGTGATCCGGGACTAGCGCCCTACAATGAGCAGTACTTC.

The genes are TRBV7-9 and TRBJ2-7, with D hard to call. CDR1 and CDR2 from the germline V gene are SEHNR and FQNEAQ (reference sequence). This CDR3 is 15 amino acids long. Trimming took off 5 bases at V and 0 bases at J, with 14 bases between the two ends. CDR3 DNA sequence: TGTGCCAGCAGCCAAAGGTCCGTGAGCTCCTACGAGCAGTACTTC. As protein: CASSQRSVSSYEQYF.

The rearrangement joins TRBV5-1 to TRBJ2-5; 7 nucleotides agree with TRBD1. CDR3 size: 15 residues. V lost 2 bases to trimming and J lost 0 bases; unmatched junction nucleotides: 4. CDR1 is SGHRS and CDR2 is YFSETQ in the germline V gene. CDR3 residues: CASSLLGQDQETQYF. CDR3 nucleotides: TGCGCCAGCAGCTTATTAGGACAGGACCAAGAGACCCAGTACTTC.

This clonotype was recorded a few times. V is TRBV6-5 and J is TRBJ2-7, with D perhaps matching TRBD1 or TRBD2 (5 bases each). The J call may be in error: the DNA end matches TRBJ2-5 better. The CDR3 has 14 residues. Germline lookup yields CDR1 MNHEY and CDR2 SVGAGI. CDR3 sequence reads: CATAVVGGQETQYF. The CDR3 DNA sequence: TGTGCCACCGCCGTTGTTGGGGGTCAAGAGACCCAGTACTTC.

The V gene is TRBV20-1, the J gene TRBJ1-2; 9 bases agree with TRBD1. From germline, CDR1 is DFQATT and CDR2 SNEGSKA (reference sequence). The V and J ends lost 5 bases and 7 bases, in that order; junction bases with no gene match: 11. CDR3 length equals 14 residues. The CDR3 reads CSAARQGDFGGYTF. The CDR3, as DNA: TGCAGTGCTGCGCGACAGGGGGATTTCGGTGGCTACACCTTC.

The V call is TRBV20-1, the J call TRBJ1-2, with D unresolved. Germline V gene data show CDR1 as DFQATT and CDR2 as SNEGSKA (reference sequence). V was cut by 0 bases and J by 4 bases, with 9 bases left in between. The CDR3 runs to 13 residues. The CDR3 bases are TGCAGTGCTAGAGATACTGACCGCTATGGCTACACCTTC. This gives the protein CSARDTDRYGYTF.

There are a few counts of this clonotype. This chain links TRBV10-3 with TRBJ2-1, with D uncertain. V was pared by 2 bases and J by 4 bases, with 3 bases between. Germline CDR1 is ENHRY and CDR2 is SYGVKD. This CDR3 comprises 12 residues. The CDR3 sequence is CAISETYNEQFF. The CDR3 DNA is TGTGCCATCAGTGAGACTTACAATGAGCAGTTCTTC.

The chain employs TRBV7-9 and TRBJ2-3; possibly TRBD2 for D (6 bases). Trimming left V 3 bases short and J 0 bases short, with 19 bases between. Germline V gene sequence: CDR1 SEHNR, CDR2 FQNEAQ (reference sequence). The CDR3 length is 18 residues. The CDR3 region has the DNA TGTGCCAGCAGCTTTCCTCCTCAAAGCGGGTTCAGCACAGATACGCAGTATTTT. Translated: CASSFPPQSGFSTDTQYF.

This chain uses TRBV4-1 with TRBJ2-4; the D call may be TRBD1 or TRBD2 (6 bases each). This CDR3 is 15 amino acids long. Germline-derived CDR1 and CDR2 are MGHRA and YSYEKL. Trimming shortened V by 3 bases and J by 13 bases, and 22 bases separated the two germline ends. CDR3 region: CASSQGGIGVEEQYF. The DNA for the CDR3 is TGCGCCAGCAGCCAGGGGGGCATTGGGGTTGAGGAGCAGTACTTC.

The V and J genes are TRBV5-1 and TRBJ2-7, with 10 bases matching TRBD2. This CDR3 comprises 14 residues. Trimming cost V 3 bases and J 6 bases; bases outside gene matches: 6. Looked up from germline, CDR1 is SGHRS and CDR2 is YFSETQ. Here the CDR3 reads CASSSSGSQSEQYF. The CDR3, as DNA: TGCGCCAGCAGCTCTAGCGGGAGTCAATCCGAGCAGTACTTC.

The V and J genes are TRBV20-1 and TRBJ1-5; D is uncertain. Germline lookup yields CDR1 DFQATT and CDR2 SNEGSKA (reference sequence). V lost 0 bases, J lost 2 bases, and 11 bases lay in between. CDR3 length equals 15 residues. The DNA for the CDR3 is TGCAGTGCTAGAGAGGGTTGGAGTGGCAATCAGCCCCAGCATTTT. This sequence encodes CSAREGWSGNQPQHF.

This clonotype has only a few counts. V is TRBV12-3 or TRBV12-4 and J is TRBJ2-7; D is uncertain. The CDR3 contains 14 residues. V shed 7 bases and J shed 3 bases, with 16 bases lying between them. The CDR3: CASTLNSPHYEQYF. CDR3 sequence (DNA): TGTGCCAGCACCTTAAACTCCCCTCACTACGAGCAGTACTTC.

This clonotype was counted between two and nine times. In DNA form, the CDR3 reads TGCAGCGTTGATGCGGGGGTCACTAATGAAAAACTGTTTTTT. It yields the protein CSVDAGVTNEKLFF. This chain joins TRBV29-1 and TRBJ1-4; a weak D match, TRBD1 (5 bases). CDR1 is SQVTM, CDR2 ANQGSEA, per germline. Trimming cost V 3 bases and J 2 bases, with 10 bases left between them. The CDR3 covers 14 residues.